A single T cell receptor (beta chain) is shown here with its context. These data are taken from a study of glioma-infiltrating T cells after dendritic cell vaccination. Profiled with immunoSEQ multiplex PCR; TCRdb holds only in-frame clones, not every one. In the table there are tens of thousands of clones, 82% of which are singletons. The germline V and J ends were trimmed by 4 bases and 7 bases, with 15 bases remaining between them. Germline CDR1 SGDLS, CDR2 YYNGEE. This CDR3 contains 14 residues. Sequenced here: blood, sampled before dendritic cell vaccination. This chain uses TRBV9 with TRBJ2-1, with D possibly being TRBD2 (5 bases). The sequence came from a human donor with glioblastoma. As DNA, the CDR3 is TGTGCCAGCAGCCAAACTTCCGGGGTTAATGAGCAGTTCTTC. It codes for CASSQTSGVNEQFF.